This T cell receptor beta chain comes out of a study of identical twins (TCRdb year 2016). With regard to the full study: To test whether fetal clonotypes persist, the study used deep sequencing on TCR alpha and beta repertoires from monozygotic twins, unrelated adults of various ages, and cord blood. To rule out contamination, the twin experiments were replicated at different times with different library preparation protocols.

Sequences MGHDK (CDR1) and SYGVNS (CDR2) are obtained from the germline V gene. The germline V and J ends show losses of 6 bases and 4 bases respectively, and no gene match explains 5 bases of the junction. Taken from cysteine to phenylalanine, the CDR3 has 13 residues. The retained sequence is limited to the CDR3, 39 bases, with the frame set at the first base. The receptor library was made with 5' RACE. Sequencing was carried out with an Illumina HiSeq 2000. Template switching introduced a universal primer binding site; the final cDNA contained a unique molecular identifier, enabling accurate counting of TCR cDNA molecules. Specific primers in the conserved constant-segment region were used to synthesize first-strand cDNA for TCR alpha and beta chains. To control for contamination, each cDNA library was double barcoded with a SMART-Mk sample barcode plus Illumina barcodes. TruSeq adapter sequences, together with Illumina sample barcodes, were added in two successive PCR steps. The TCR alpha and beta cDNA libraries were sequenced on the Illumina HiSeq platform using custom primers. Per the authors' processing: MiGEC was used to process raw reads and extract unique molecular identifiers, and MiXCR was used to find CDR3 positions. Recombination models were inferred per individual with the repgenHMM and IGoR tools using an EM algorithm. The tcR package in R was used for shared clonotype analysis, with sharing normalized by the product of cloneset sizes. To study raw recombination without the effects of thymic and clonal selection, out-of-frame nonproductive sequences were analyzed. TCRdb trimmed public reads at Q25 via fastp, called clones via MiXCR and kept in-frame beta chains. CDR3 protein duplicates are merged, each entry listing the most common genes and DNA. Clone size and V and J calls follow TCRdb, not the original study. The sample has about 220,000 distinct CDR3 sequences on record, 5.5% to 7.5% of them singletons. Just over 14% of the sample belongs to the ten largest clones.

Beyond this particular receptor, the publication reports: Because the same donors could not be followed over many years, conclusions were based on cross-sectional statistical analysis. Fewer insertions were carried by abundant cord blood beta clonotypes; a weaker similar trend was observed in young adult naive repertoires, while no such trend was observed in memory repertoires. In monozygotic twins, recombination models systematically underestimated out-of-frame TCR alpha sharing, but the models matched the sharing seen between unrelated individuals. Zero-insertion analyses could be partly confounded by invariant T cells such as MAIT and iNKT, although diverse VJ usage argued against such confounding for most clonotypes. Compared with coincidental sharing between unrelated individuals, out-of-frame TCR alpha sequences shared between twins had an excess of sequences with low generation probability. Excess twin sharing in beta out-of-frame sequences was weaker because fewer shared sequences lowered the signal-to-noise ratio.

Every donor was a healthy Caucasian. The twin cohort comprised three pairs of female monozygotic twins, all aged roughly 18 to 30 years. CD4+ and CD8+ T cell populations were isolated with positive isolation kits from Invitrogen. This clonotype occurred many times. The target of this receptor is not known. No base quality information exists; no much larger clone differs at one position. These data also formed part of another study, on T cells expressing NK-cell markers. Reported in the second study: In sorted CD3+CD56+NKG2C+, CD3+CD56+NKG2C- and CD3+CD56-NKG2C+ T-cell subsets from several donors, TCR beta-chain repertoires were profiled. Of the eight sequenced donors, seven were found to be HCMV-seropositive and one was found to be HCMV-seronegative. In several experiments an anti-gammadeltaTCR antibody was added to restrict sorting to alphabetaTCR-expressing T cells. For roughly six donors, the dominant CD3+CD56+NKG2C+ clonotypes were among the top 10 CD8+ clonotypes and accounted for about 1.0-7.0% of CD8+ T cells. Those dominant clonotypes were again the most abundant among CD3+CD56-NKG2C+ cells in a handful of donors, at about 25-60.1%. Whether the expanded NKG2C-expressing T cell clones were specific for HCMV antigens remained unclear. All eight donors whose samples were sequenced were randomly selected healthy volunteers, three of them men and five women. To determine HCMV serostatus, a commercial ELISA kit was used to detect HCMV-specific IgG in serum. MIGEC was used to demultiplex reads and group reads by UMI, and MiTCR was used to assemble and quantify clonotypes. To exclude erroneous sequences, any TCR cDNA sequence not supported by at least two reads was discarded. The tcR package was used for downstream repertoire analysis, with clonotypes matched between fractions based on CDR3 nucleotide sequence plus V segment. VDJmatch was used to annotate antigen specificity against VDJdb, with one amino acid substitution allowed in CDR3.

Specimen: CD8+ T cells sorted from blood. The chain joins TRBV25-1 to TRBJ1-1, and TRBD1 matches 7 of the central bases. The TCR was taken from a woman aged 18-35 years in good health. The CDR3 here reads CASSKQGTTEAFF. The DNA reads as follows: TGTGCCAGCAGCAAACAGGGGACCACTGAAGCTTTCTTT.